Below, 9 T cell receptor beta chains from the same sample are listed, as sequenced in a study of T cell responses to AZD1222 COVID-19 vaccine. The repertoire was sequenced with immunoSEQ multiplex PCR; TCRdb's copy has only in-frame clones and lacks some. The sample gives about 270,000 clones, around 93% of which show up once; around 0.57% is in the top ten. Sequences were derived from peripheral blood, sampled 28 days after the second AZD1222 dose. These receptors came from an adult who received the AZD1222 COVID-19 vaccine.

The CDR3 bases are TGTGCCAGCAGCCAAGAGGTCAGGGGGCTGGAGACCCAGTACTTC. Protein: CASSQEVRGLETQYF. This chain connects TRBV14 to TRBJ2-5, with 8 bases matching TRBD1. The V and J ends lost 0 bases and 5 bases, in that order; junction bases with no gene match: 5. This CDR3 has 15 amino acids. Germline CDR1 and CDR2: SGHDN and FVKESK.

The rearrangement joins TRBV28 to TRBJ2-3; 9 nucleotides line up with TRBD2. CDR3 length: 17 amino acids. Germline-derived CDR1 and CDR2 are MDHEN and SYDVKM. The junction had 10 bases not matched to a gene; V was cut back by 3 bases and J by 3 bases. The CDR3: CASSFLAGHRETDTQYF. The CDR3 DNA reads TGTGCCAGCAGTTTCCTAGCGGGACACCGGGAGACAGATACGCAGTATTTT.

The chain employs TRBV7-2 and TRBJ2-1; a weak D match, TRBD2 (5 bases). Germline V lookup: CDR1 SGHTA, CDR2 FQGNSA. V lost 5 bases, J lost 9 bases, and 11 bases lay in between. This CDR3 spans 12 amino acids. CDR3 in amino acids: CASSQDWGEQFF. The CDR3 DNA follows: TGTGCCAGCAGCCAGGACTGGGGTGAGCAGTTCTTC.

The table lists this clone with a count of one. V and J are TRBV10-3 and TRBJ1-1; 10 nucleotides align to TRBD1. Per the germline V gene, CDR1 is ENHRY and CDR2 is SYGVKD. V was clipped by 5 bases and J by 8 bases; unmatched bases: 11. CDR3 length: 15 residues. In nucleotides, the CDR3 is TGTGCCATCAGTACCGACAGGGGGCTAAGCGCGGAAGCTTTCTTT. It codes for CAISTDRGLSAEAFF.

This clone was seen a single time. This chain's CDR3 is CASSRWSSPGANVLTF. CDR3 DNA sequence: TGTGCCAGCAGCCGTTGGTCCTCCCCTGGGGCCAACGTCCTGACTTTC. The V call is TRBV3-1 (or the pseudogene TRBV3-2), the J call TRBJ2-6; D remains unclear. This CDR3 is built from 16 residues. V gave up 4 bases and J gave up 2 bases, with 12 bases separating them. Germline V lookup: CDR1 LGHDT, CDR2 YNNKEL (reference sequence).

This chain joins TRBV6-5 and TRBJ1-6, with a tentative D call TRBD1 (5 bases). Germline assignment: CDR1 MNHEY and CDR2 SVGAGI. Trimming removed 5 bases at V and 6 bases at J, with 14 bases between. The CDR3 runs to 15 residues. CDR3 in amino acids: CASSQLGLGNSPLHF. The CDR3 DNA follows: TGTGCCAGCAGTCAACTGGGACTTGGTAATTCACCCCTCCACTTT.

This rearrangement joins TRBV2 to TRBJ1-1, with 9 bases identical to TRBD1. This CDR3 spans 12 amino acids. With V trimmed by 7 bases and J by 9 bases, 6 bases remained unmatched. CDR1 and CDR2 (germline): SNHLY, FYNNEI. CDR3 coding DNA: TGTGCCAGCACCCCGGACAGGGGCCAAGCTTTCTTT. The encoded protein is CASTPDRGQAFF.

The chain recombines TRBV6-5 with TRBJ1-1, with 7 bases fitting TRBD1. CDR3 length: 14 amino acids. CDR1 MNHEY and CDR2 SVGAGI come from the germline V gene. Losses at the gene ends were 6 bases for V and 4 bases for J; bases not matched to a gene: 8. The CDR3 sequence is CASRPPGTVTEAFF. CDR3 nucleotide sequence: TGTGCCAGCAGGCCACCCGGGACAGTCACTGAAGCTTTCTTT.

This chain uses TRBV27 with TRBJ2-7, with 9 bases fitting TRBD2. CDR1 and CDR2 from the germline V gene are MNHEY and SMNVEV (reference sequence). The CDR3 has 15 residues. The trim removed 2 bases at V and 2 bases at J, leaving 4 bases unmatched. The DNA of the CDR3 is TGTGCCAGCAGTTTAGTAGCGGGAGAAGCCTACGAGCAGTACTTC. It is translated as CASSLVAGEAYEQYF.